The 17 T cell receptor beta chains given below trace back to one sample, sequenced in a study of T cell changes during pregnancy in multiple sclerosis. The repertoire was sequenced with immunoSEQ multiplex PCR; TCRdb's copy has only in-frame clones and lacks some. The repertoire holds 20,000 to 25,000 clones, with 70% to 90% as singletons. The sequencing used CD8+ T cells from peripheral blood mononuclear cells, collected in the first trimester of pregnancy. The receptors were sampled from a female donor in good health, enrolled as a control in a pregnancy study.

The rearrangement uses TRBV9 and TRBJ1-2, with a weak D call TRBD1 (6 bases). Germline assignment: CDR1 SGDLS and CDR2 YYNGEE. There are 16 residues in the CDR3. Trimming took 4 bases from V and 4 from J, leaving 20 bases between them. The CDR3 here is CASSLSSRGLSYGYTF. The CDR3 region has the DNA TGTGCCAGCAGCCTATCCTCTAGGGGGTTGTCCTATGGCTACACCTTC.

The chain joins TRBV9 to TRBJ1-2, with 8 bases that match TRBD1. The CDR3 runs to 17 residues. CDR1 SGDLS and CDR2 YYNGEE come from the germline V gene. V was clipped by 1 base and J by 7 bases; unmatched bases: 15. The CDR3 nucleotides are TGTGCCAGCAGCGTATCTGGGACAGGTTTGTCAAGAGGTGGCTACACCTTC. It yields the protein CASSVSGTGLSRGGYTF.

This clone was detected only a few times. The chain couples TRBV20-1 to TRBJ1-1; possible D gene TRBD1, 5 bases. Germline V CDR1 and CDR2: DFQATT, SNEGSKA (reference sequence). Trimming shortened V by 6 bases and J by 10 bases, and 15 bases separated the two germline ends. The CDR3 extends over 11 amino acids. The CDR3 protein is CSAQGKDGAFF. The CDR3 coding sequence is TGCAGTGCCCAGGGAAAGGATGGAGCTTTCTTT.

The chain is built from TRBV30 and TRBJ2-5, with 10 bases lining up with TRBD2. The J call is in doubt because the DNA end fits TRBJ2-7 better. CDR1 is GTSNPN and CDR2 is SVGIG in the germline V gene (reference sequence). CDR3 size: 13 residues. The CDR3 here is CAWRSGGGYEQYF. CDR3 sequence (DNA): TGTGCCTGGAGAAGCGGGGGGGGGTACGAGCAGTACTTC.

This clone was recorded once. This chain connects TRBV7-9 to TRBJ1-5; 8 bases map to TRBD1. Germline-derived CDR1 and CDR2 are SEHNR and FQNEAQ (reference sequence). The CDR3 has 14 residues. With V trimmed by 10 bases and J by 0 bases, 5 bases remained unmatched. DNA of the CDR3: TGTGCCACCGGGACAGGCTTTAGCAATCAGCCCCAGCATTTT. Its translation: CATGTGFSNQPQHF.

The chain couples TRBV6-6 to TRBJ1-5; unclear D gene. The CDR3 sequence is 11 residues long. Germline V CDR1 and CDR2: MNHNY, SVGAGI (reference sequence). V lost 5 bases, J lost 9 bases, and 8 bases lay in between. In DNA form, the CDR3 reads TGTGCCAGCAGTGATCCGGGGCCCCAGCATTTT. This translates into CASSDPGPQHF.

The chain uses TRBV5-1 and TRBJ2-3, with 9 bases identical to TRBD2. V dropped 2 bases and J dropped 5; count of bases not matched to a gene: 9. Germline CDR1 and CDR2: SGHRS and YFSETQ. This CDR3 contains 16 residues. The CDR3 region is CASSLQTSGGGDTQYF. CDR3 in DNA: TGCGCCAGCAGCTTACAGACTAGCGGAGGGGGAGATACGCAGTATTTT. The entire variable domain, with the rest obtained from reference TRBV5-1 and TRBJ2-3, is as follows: KAGVTQTPRYLIKTRGQQVTLSCSPISGHRSVSWYQQTPGQGLQFLFEYFSETQRNKGNFPGRFSGRQFSNSRSEMNVSTLELGDSALYLCASSLQTSGGGDTQYFGPGTRLTVL.

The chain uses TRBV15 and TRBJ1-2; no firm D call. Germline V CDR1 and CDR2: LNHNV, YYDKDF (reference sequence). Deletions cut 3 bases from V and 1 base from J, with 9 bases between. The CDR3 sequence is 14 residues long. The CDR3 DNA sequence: TGTGCCACCAGCAGTAGCCGGGGTAACTATGGCTACACCTTC. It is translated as CATSSSRGNYGYTF.

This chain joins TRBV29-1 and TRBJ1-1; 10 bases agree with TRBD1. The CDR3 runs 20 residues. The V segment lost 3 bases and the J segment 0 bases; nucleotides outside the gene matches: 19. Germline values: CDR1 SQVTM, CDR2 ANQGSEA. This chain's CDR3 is CSVDDVRDRGPPGMNTEAFF. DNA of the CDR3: TGCAGCGTTGACGACGTCCGGGACAGGGGCCCTCCTGGCATGAACACTGAAGCTTTCTTT.

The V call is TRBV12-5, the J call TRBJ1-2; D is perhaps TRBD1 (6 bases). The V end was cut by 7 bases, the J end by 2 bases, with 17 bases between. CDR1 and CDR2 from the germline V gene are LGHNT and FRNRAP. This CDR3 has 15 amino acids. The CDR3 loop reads CASAPEGGPNYGYTF. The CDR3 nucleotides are TGTGCTAGTGCCCCAGAAGGGGGTCCCAACTATGGCTACACCTTC.

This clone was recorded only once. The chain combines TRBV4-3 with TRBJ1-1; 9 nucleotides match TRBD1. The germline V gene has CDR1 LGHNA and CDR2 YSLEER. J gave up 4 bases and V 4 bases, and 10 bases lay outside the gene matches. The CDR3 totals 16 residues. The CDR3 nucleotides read TGCGCCAGCAGCCCTCCCGGGACAGGGATTCGCACTGAAGCTTTCTTT. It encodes CASSPPGTGIRTEAFF.

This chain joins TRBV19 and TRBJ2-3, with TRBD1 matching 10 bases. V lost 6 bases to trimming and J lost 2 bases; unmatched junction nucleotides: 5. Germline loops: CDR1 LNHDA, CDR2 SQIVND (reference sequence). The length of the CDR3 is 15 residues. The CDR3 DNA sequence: TGTGCCAGTAGGGCCGGGACAGGGGACACAGATACGCAGTATTTT. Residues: CASRAGTGDTDTQYF.

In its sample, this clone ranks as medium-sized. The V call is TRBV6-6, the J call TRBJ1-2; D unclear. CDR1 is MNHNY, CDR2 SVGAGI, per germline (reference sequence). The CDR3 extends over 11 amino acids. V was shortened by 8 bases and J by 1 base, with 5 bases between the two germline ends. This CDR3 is CASQNNYGYTF. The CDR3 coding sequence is TGTGCCAGCCAAAATAACTATGGCTACACCTTC.

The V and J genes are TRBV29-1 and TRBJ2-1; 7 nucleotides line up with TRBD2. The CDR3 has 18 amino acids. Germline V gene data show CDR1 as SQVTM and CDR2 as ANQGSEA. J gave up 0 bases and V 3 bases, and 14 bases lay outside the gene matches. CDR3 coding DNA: TGCAGCGTTGAGGATCGGGAGGCCATTACGAGCTCCTACAATGAGCAGTTCTTC. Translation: CSVEDREAITSSYNEQFF.

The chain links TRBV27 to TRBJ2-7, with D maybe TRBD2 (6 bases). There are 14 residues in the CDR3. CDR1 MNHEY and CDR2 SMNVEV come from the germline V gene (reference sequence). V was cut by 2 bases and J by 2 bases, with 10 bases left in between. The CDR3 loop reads CASSLTGGPYEQYF. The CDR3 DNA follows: TGTGCCAGCAGTTTAACCGGGGGACCCTACGAGCAGTACTTC.

CDR3 coding DNA: TGTGCCAGCACCTACAGGAATAGCAATCAGCCCCAGCATTTT. It translates to CASTYRNSNQPQHF. This chain joins TRBV2 and TRBJ1-5; D might be TRBD1 (5 bases). CDR1 and CDR2 from the germline V gene are SNHLY and FYNNEI. Trimming shortened V by 7 bases and J by 0 bases, and 10 bases separated the two germline ends. This CDR3 has 14 residues.

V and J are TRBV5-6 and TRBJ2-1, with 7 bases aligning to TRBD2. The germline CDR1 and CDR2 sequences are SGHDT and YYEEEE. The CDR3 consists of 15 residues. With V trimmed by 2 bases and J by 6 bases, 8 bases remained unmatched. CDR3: CASSLGRENSNEQFF. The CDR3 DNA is TGTGCCAGCAGCTTAGGGCGGGAGAATAGCAATGAGCAGTTCTTC.